Listed here are 10 T cell receptor beta chains from one sample, sequenced in a study of T cells after yellow fever vaccination. TCRdb fed the 5' RACE reads into MiXCR, producing one record per CDR3 protein. The sample lists hundreds of thousands of distinct CDR3 sequences; 9.5% to 15% were seen once. The sequencing here drew on CD4+ T cells sorted from PBMCs, taken 15 days after the yellow fever booster vaccination. These receptors all stem from a man between 18 and 29 years old who received the YFV17D yellow fever vaccine.

There are a few counts of this clonotype. The V and J genes are TRBV6-5 and TRBJ1-1; 7 nucleotides match TRBD1. Trimming cost V 5 bases and J 4 bases; bases outside gene matches: 13. The CDR3 contains 16 residues. Germline V gene sequence: CDR1 MNHEY, CDR2 SVGAGI. In nucleotides, the CDR3 is TGTGCCAGCAGTCGAACAGGGGTGGGGGGGAGCACTGAAGCTTTCTTT. Protein sequence: CASSRTGVGGSTEAFF.

This clonotype has more than one count but fewer than ten. This chain uses TRBV10-3 with TRBJ1-1, with TRBD1 matching over 7 bases. This CDR3 spans 14 amino acids. V gave up 5 bases and J gave up 5 bases; unmatched junction bases: 8. Germline V gene lookup returns CDR1 ENHRY and CDR2 SYGVKD. CDR3 in DNA: TGTGCCATCAGTTACTTGGAGGGGGCGACTGAAGCTTTCTTT. It specifies CAISYLEGATEAFF.

The gene calls are TRBV2 and TRBJ2-7; a weak D match, TRBD1 (5 bases). V shed 8 bases and J shed 0 bases, with 14 bases lying between them. Germline loops: CDR1 SNHLY, CDR2 FYNNEI. This CDR3 has 14 amino acids. CDR3 loop: CASGRQLSSYEQYF. CDR3 nucleotides: TGTGCCAGCGGTCGACAGTTAAGCTCCTACGAGCAGTACTTC.

This clonotype was observed a few times. The chain joins TRBV6-6 to TRBJ2-7; TRBD1 or TRBD2 may be the D gene (5 bases each). The CDR3 totals 16 residues. V dropped 2 bases and J dropped 1 base, with 15 bases sitting between them. The germline V gene encodes CDR1 MNHNY and CDR2 SVGAGI (reference sequence). CDR3 bases: TGTGCCAGCAGTTACCCGAAGGTGGGGGAATCCTACGAGCAGTACTTC. Translation: CASSYPKVGESYEQYF.

This clonotype was counted only a few times. The chain combines TRBV12-5 with TRBJ1-5, with a possible D match to TRBD1 (5 bases). Trimming pared 4 bases from V and 2 bases from J, leaving 12 bases between. Germline V lookup: CDR1 LGHNT, CDR2 FRNRAP. The CDR3 contains 15 residues. The CDR3: CASGSPGVGNQPQHF. CDR3 nucleotides: TGTGCTAGTGGTTCCCCGGGGGTGGGCAATCAGCCCCAGCATTTT.

There are a few counts of this clonotype. The rearrangement links TRBV4-3 to TRBJ1-2; 9 nucleotides match TRBD1. Germline CDR1 LGHNA, CDR2 YSLEER. With 10 bases clipped from V and 7 bases from J, the junction kept 7 bases outside the gene matches. The CDR3 totals 12 residues. For the CDR3, the DNA is TGCGCCACCAGGGGACAGGGACGTGGCTACACCTTC. This gives the protein CATRGQGRGYTF.

A few counts support this clonotype. The V and J genes are TRBV4-1 and TRBJ1-2, with D possibly being TRBD1 (5 bases). This CDR3 contains 13 residues. The germline V gene encodes CDR1 MGHRA and CDR2 YSYEKL. V gave up 1 base and J gave up 4 bases, with 7 bases separating them. CDR3 nucleotide sequence: TGCGCCAGCAGCCAAGGGGACGGCTATGGCTACACCTTC. It encodes CASSQGDGYGYTF.

The sample holds many counts of this clonotype. DNA for the CDR3: TGTGCCAGCAGCCCCGACCTGGGGGAGCTGTTTTTT. As protein: CASSPDLGELFF. The chain combines TRBV12-3 or TRBV12-4 with TRBJ2-2; unclear D gene. Trimming took 6 bases from V and 8 from J, leaving 10 bases between them. The CDR3 length is 12 residues.

This clonotype showed up just a few times. The rearrangement uses TRBV7-2 and TRBJ2-5; D unclear. V lost 1 base and J lost 4, with 7 bases in between. Germline V gene data show CDR1 as SGHTA and CDR2 as FQGNSA. CDR3 length equals 13 residues. Here the CDR3 reads CASSLVTIETQYF. CDR3 DNA sequence: TGTGCCAGCAGCTTAGTTACTATAGAGACCCAGTACTTC.

Only a few counts were recorded for this clonotype. The chain couples TRBV5-8 to TRBJ2-3; 13 bases align to TRBD2. This CDR3 has 18 residues. From germline, CDR1 is SGHTS and CDR2 YDEGEE. Trimming took 5 bases from V and 1 from J; bases not matched to a gene: 10. The CDR3 reads CASSPGLAGVPGTDTQYF. DNA for the CDR3: TGTGCCAGCAGTCCCGGACTAGCGGGGGTTCCGGGCACAGATACGCAGTATTTT.